The subject of this entry is one T cell receptor beta chain. This sample was taken from a study of blood T cell repertoires in COVID-19. The CDR3 totals 16 residues. CDR1 is MDHEN, CDR2 SYDVKM, per germline. V lost 3 bases and J 9 bases, leaving 23 bases between the germline ends. Sequenced by immunoSEQ multiplex PCR; TCRdb stores in-frame clones only, minus some. The data contain 180,000 or so clones, around 90% of them seen just once; the ten biggest clones take up around 6.6%. Sequenced material: peripheral blood. The clonotype originates from a man in his forties with acute or convalescent COVID-19. This sequence joins TRBV28 and TRBJ2-5; tentative D call: TRBD2 (7 bases). The CDR3 DNA follows: TGTGCCAGCAGTTTTCTCCGCGGGGGCCCTTTCCCCGCCCAGTACTTC. It codes for CASSFLRGGPFPAQYF.